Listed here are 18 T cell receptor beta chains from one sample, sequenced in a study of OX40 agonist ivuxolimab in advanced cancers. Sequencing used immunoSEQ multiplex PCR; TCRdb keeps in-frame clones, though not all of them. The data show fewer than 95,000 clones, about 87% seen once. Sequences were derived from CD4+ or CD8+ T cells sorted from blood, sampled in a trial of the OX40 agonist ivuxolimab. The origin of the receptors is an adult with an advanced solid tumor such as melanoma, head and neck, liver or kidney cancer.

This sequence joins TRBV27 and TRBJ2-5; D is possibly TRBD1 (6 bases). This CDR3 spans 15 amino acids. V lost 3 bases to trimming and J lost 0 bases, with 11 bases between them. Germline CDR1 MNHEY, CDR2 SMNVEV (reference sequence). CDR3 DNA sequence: TGTGCCAGCAGTTTTGGGCAGGGGTACCAAGAGACCCAGTACTTC. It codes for CASSFGQGYQETQYF.

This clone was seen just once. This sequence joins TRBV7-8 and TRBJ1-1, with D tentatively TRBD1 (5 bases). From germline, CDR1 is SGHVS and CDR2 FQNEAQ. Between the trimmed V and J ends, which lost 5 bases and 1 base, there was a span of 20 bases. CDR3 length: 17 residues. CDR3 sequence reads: CASSIGRFLGENTEAFF. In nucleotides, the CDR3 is TGTGCCAGCAGCATTGGACGGTTCCTGGGGGAGAACACTGAAGCTTTCTTT. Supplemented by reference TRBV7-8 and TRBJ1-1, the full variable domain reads GAGVSQSPRYKVAKRGQDVALRCDPISGHVSLFWYQQALGQGPEFLTYFQNEAQLDKSGLPSDRFFAERPEGSVSTLKIQRTQQEDSAVYLCASSIGRFLGENTEAFFGQGTRLTVV.

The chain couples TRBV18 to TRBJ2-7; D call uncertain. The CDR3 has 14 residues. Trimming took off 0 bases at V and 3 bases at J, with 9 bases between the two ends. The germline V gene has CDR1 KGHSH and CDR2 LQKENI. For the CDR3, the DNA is TGTGCCAGCTCACCACCGGGCCCCGGCTACGAGCAGTACTTC. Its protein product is CASSPPGPGYEQYF.

The CDR3 DNA follows: TGTGCCAGCAGCCCGACACTAGCGGGCCTCCAAGAGACCCAGTACTTC. Translated, it gives CASSPTLAGLQETQYF. The chain has TRBV11-2 and TRBJ2-5, with 9 bases aligning to TRBD2. The J segment lost 1 base and the V segment lost 5 bases, leaving 8 bases of the junction unmatched. CDR3 length: 16 amino acids. Germline loops: CDR1 SGHAT, CDR2 FQNNGV.

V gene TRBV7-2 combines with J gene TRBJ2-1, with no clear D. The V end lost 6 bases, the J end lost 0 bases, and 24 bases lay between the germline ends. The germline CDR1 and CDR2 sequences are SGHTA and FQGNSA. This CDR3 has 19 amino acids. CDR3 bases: TGTGCCAGCAGTTTCCCCACAACACAGTCCCGGTACTCCTACAATGAGCAGTTCTTC. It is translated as CASSFPTTQSRYSYNEQFF.

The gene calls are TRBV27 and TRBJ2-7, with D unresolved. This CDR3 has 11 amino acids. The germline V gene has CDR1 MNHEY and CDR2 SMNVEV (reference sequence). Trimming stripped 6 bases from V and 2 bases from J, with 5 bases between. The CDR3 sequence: CASRGPYEQYF. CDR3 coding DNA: TGTGCCAGCAGGGGCCCCTACGAGCAGTACTTC.

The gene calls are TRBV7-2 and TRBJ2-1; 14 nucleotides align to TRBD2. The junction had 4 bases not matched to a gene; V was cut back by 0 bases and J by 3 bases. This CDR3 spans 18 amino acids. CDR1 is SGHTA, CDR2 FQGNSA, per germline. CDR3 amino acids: CASSLAQTSGGGYNEQFF. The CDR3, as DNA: TGTGCCAGCAGCTTAGCTCAGACTAGCGGGGGGGGCTACAATGAGCAGTTCTTC.

CDR3 protein: CASSLDGTSGTNEQYF. The CDR3 DNA is TGTGCCAGCAGCTTAGATGGGACTAGCGGCACCAACGAGCAGTACTTC. This chain uses TRBV7-2 with TRBJ2-5; 11 positions match TRBD2. The assigned J gene may be wrong: the sequence end matches TRBJ2-7 better. Germline CDR1 SGHTA, CDR2 FQGNSA. The CDR3 is 16 amino acids.

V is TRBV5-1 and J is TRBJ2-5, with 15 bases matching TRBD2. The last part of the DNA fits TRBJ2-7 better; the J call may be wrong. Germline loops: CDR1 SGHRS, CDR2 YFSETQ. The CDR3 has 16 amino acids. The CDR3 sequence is CASNRTSGRATYEQYF. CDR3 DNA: TGCGCCAGCAACCGGACTAGCGGGAGGGCAACCTACGAGCAGTACTTC.

Here the CDR3 reads CASSGGGSSYNEQFF. The CDR3 nucleotides read TGTGCCAGCAGTGGTGGCGGGAGCTCCTACAATGAGCAGTTCTTC. The rearrangement joins TRBV25-1 to TRBJ2-1, with TRBD2 identical over 7 bases. The V segment lost 4 bases and the J segment 0 bases; nucleotides outside the gene matches: 3. The CDR3 contains 15 residues. Germline CDR1 and CDR2: MGHDK and SYGVNS.

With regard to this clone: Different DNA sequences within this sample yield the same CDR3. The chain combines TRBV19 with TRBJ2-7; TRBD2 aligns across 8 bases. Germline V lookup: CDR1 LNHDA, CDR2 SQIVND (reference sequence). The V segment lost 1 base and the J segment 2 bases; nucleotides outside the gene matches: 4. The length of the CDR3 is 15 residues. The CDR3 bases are TGTGCCAGTAGTATAGTTGCGGGAGGACCCTACGAGCAGTACTTC. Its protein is CASSIVAGGPYEQYF.

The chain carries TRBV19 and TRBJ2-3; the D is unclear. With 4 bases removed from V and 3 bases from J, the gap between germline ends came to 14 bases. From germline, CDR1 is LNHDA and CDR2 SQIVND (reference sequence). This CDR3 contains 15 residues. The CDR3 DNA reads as TGTGCCAGTAGTAAGGCAGCCGAAGAGACAGATACGCAGTATTTT. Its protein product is CASSKAAEETDTQYF.

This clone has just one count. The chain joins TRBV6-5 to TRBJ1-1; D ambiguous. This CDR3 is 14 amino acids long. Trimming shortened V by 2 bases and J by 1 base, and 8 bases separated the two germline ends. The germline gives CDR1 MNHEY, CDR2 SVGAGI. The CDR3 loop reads CASSYRSRNTEAFF. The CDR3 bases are TGTGCCAGCAGTTACCGGAGTCGGAACACTGAAGCTTTCTTT.

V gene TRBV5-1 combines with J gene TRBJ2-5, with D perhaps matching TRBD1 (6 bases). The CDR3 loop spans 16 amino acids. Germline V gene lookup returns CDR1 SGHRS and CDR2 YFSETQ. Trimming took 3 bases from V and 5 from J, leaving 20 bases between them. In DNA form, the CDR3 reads TGCGCCAGCAGCTCCCGACACCAGGGGTCCGGGGAGACCCAGTACTTC. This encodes CASSSRHQGSGETQYF. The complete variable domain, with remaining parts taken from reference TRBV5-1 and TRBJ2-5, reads KAGVTQTPRYLIKTRGQQVTLSCSPISGHRSVSWYQQTPGQGLQFLFEYFSETQRNKGNFPGRFSGRQFSNSRSEMNVSTLELGDSALYLCASSSRHQGSGETQYFGPGTRLLVL.

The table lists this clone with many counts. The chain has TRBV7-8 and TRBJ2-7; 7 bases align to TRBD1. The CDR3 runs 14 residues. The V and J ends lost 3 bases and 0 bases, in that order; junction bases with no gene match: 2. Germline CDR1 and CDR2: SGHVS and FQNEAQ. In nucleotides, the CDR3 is TGTGCCAGCAGCTTCCGGGACAGCTCCTACGAGCAGTACTTC. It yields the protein CASSFRDSSYEQYF.

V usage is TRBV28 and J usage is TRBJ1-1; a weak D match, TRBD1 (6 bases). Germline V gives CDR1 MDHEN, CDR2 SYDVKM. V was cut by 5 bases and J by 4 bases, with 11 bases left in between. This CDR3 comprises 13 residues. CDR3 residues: CASSRTGLTEAFF. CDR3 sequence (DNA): TGTGCCAGCAGTCGCACAGGGCTCACTGAAGCTTTCTTT. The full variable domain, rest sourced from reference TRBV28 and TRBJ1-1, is DVKVTQSSRYLVKRTGEKVFLECVQDMDHENMFWYRQDPGLGLRLIYFSYDVKMKEKGDIPEGYSVSREKKERFSLILESASTNQTSMYLCASSRTGLTEAFFGQGTRLTVV.

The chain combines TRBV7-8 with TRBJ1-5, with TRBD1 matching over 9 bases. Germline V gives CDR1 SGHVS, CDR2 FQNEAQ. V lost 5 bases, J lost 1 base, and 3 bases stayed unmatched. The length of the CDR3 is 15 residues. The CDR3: CASSKGQGSNQPQHF. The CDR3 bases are TGTGCCAGCAGCAAAGGACAGGGGAGCAATCAGCCCCAGCATTTT.

This chain's CDR3 is CASSPLSGELFF. In DNA form, the CDR3 reads TGTGCCAGCAGCCCACTATCAGGGGAGCTGTTTTTT. The chain employs TRBV7-2 and TRBJ2-2; D unresolved. Trimming shortened V by 5 bases and J by 8 bases, and 9 bases separated the two germline ends. Germline CDR1 reads SGHTA; CDR2 reads FQGNSA. The CDR3 runs 12 residues.